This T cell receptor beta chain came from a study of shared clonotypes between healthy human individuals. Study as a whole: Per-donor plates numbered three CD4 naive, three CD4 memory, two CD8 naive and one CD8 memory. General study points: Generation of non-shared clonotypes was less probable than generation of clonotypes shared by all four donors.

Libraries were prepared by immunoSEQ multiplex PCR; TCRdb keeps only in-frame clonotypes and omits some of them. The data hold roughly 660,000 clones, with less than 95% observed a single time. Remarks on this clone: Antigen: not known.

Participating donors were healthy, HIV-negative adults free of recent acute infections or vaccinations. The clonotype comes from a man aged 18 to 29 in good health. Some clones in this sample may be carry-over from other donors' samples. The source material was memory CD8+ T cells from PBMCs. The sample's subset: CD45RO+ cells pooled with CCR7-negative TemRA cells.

The CDR3, as DNA: TGTGCCAGCAGCCAAGGGTCCGTCGCGTCGGGGGAGCAGTACTTC. It encodes CASSQGSVASGEQYF. The chain joins TRBV27 to TRBJ2-7; the D gene is possibly TRBD2 (5 bases). CDR1 is MNHEY and CDR2 is SMNVEV in the germline V gene (reference sequence). There are 15 residues in the CDR3. V lost 6 bases, J lost 7 bases, and 22 bases lay in between.